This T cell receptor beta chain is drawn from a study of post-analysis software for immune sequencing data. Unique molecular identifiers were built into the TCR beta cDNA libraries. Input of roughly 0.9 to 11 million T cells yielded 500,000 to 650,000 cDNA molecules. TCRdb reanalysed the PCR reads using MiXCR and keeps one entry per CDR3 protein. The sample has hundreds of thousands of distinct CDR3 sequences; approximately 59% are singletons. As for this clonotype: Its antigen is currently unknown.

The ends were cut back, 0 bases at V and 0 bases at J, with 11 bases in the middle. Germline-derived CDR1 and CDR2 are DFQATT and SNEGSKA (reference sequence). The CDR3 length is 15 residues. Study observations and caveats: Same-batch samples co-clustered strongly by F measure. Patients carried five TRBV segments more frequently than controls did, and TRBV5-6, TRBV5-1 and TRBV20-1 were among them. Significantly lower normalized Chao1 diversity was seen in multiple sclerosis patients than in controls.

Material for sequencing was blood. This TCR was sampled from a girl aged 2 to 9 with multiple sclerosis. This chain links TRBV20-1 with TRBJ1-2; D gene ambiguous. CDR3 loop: CSARDPEGANYGYTF. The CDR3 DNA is TGCAGTGCTAGAGATCCGGAGGGTGCTAACTATGGCTACACCTTC.